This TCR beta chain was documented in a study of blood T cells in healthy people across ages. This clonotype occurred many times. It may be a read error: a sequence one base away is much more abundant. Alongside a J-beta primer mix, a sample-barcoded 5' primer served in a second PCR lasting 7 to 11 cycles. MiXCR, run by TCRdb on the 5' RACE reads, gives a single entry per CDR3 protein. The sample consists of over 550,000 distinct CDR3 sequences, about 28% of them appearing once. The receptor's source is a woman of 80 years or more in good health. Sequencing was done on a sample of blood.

CDR3 amino acids: CASSPGGSGANVRTF. For the CDR3, the DNA is TGTGCCAGCAGTCCCGGAGGCTCTGGGGCCAACGTCCGGACTTTC. This chain connects TRBV7-2 to TRBJ2-6; D may correspond to TRBD1 or TRBD2 (5 bases each). This CDR3 has 15 residues. Germline CDR1 and CDR2: SGHTA and FQGNSA.